This T cell receptor beta chain was sequenced for a study of PD-L1 blockade in urothelial cancer. Sequencing was performed with immunoSEQ multiplex PCR; in TCRdb, only in-frame clones are kept and a portion is missing. The table lists about 72,000 clones, about 86% of them singletons. This sample's time point: pretreatment peripheral blood. V was pared by 3 bases and J by 3 bases, with 6 bases of the junction left unmatched. CDR3 size: 16 residues. Germline values: CDR1 KGHSH, CDR2 LQKENI. The source of this sequence is a man aged 60 to 75 with urothelial cancer. V gene TRBV18 combines with J gene TRBJ1-5, with 9 positions matching TRBD1. Specimen: PBMCs, collected around atezolizumab (anti-PD-L1) treatment. The CDR3 region is CASSPRTGGTNQPQHF. CDR3 in DNA: TGTGCCAGCTCACCCCGTACAGGGGGCACCAATCAGCCCCAGCATTTT.